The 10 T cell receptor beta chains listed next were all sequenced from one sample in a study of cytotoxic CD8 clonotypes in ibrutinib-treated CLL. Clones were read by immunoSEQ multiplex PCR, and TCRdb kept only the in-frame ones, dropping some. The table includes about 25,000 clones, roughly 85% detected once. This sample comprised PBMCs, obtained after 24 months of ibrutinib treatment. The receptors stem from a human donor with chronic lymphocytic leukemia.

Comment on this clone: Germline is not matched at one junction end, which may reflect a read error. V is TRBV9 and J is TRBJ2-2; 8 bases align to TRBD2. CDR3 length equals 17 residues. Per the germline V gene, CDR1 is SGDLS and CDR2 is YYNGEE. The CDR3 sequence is CASSPSTRGGIHRGAVF. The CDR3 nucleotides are TGTGCCAGCAGCCCCTCGACTCGGGGGGGCATACACCGGGGAGCTGTTTTT. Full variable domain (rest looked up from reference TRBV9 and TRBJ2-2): DSGVTQTPKHLITATGQRVTLRCSPRSGDLSVYWYQQSLDQGLQFLIQYYNGEERAKGNILERFSAQQFPDLHSELNLSSLELGDSALYFCASSPSTRGGIHRGAVFGEGSRLTVL.

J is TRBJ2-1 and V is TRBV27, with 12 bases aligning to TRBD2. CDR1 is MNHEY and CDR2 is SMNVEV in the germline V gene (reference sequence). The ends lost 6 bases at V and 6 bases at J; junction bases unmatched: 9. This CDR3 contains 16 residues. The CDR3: CASRPQLAGGFNEQFF. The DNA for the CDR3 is TGTGCCAGCAGGCCTCAACTAGCGGGGGGATTCAATGAGCAGTTCTTC.

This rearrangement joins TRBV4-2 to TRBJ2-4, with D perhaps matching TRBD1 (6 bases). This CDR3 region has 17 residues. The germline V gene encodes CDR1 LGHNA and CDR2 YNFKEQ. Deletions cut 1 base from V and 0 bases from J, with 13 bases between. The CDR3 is CASSQAGQTIAKNIQYF. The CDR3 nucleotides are TGTGCCAGCAGCCAAGCCGGACAGACAATAGCCAAAAACATTCAGTACTTC.

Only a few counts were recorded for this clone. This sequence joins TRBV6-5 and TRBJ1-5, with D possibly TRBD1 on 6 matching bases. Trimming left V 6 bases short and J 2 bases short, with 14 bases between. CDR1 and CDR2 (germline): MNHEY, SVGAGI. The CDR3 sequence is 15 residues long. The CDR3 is CASRPSGGGNQPQHF. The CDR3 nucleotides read TGTGCCAGCAGACCCTCCGGGGGCGGCAATCAGCCCCAGCATTTT.

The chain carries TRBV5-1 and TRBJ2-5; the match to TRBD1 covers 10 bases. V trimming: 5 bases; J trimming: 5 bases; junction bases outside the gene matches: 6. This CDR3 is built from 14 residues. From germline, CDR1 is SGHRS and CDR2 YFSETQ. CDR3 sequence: CASRVTGGVETQYF. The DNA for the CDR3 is TGCGCCAGCAGGGTGACAGGGGGCGTCGAGACCCAGTACTTC.

The CDR3 reads CASSPRGLGEKLFF. CDR3 nucleotide sequence: TGTGCCAGCAGCCCCAGGGGGCTAGGTGAAAAACTGTTTTTT. V is TRBV7-4 and J is TRBJ1-4; 8 bases match TRBD1. The CDR3 sequence is 14 residues long. V shed 5 bases and J 7 bases; nucleotides not matched to a gene: 6. In germline, CDR1 is SGHVT, CDR2 SQSDAQ.

CDR3 DNA sequence: TGCGCCAGCAGCCAAGATTGGATTGGGGGCAGGGGCTCAGGAAACACCATATATTTT. The encoded protein is CASSQDWIGGRGSGNTIYF. V is TRBV4-1 and J is TRBJ1-3, with D perhaps matching TRBD1 (6 bases). Trimming took off 0 bases at V and 4 bases at J, with 22 bases between the two ends. The CDR3 totals 19 residues. Per germline, CDR1 MGHRA and CDR2 YSYEKL.

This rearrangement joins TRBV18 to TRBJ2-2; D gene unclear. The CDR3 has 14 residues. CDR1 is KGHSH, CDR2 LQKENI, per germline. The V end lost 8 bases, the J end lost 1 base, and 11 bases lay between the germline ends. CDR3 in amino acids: CASRLHQNTGELFF. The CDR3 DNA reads TGTGCCAGCCGACTTCACCAGAACACCGGGGAGCTGTTTTTT.

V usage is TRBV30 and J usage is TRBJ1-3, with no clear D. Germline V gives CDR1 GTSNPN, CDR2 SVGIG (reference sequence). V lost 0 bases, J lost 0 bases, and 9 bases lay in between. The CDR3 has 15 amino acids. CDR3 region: CAWSVRALSGNTIYF. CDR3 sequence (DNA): TGTGCCTGGAGTGTCCGAGCCCTCTCTGGAAACACCATATATTTT.

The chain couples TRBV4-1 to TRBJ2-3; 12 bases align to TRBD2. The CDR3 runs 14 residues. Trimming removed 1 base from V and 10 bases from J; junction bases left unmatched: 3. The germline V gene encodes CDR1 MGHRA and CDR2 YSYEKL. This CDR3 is CASSQGLAGGAQYF. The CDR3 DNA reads TGCGCCAGCAGCCAAGGCCTAGCGGGGGGGGCGCAGTATTTT.